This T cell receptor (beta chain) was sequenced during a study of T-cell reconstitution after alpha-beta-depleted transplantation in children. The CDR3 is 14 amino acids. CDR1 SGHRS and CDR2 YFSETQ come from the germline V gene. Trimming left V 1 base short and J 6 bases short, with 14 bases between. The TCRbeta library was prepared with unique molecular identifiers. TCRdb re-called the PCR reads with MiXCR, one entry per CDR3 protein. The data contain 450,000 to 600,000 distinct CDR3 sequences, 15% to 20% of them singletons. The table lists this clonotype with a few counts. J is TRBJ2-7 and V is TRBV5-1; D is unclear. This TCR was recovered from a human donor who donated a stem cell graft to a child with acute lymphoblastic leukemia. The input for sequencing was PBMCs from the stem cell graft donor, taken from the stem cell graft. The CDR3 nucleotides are TGCGCCAGCAGCTTGTCCGCGGCTGGCCTCGAGCAGTACTTC. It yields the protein CASSLSAAGLEQYF.